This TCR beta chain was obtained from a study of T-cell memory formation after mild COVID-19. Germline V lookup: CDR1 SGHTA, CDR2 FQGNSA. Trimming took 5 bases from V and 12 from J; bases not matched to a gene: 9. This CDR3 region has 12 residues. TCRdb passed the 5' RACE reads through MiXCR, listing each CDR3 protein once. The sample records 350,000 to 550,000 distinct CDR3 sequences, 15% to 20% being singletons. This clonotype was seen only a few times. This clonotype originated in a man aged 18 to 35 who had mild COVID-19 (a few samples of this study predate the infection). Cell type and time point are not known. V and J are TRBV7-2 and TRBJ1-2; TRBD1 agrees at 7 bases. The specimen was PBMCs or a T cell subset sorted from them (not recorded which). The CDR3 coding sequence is TGTGCCAGCAGCCCGTATGGACAGGTCGACACCTTC. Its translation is CASSPYGQVDTF. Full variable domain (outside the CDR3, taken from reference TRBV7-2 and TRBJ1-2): GAGVSQSPSNKVTEKGKDVELRCDPISGHTALYWYRQSLGQGLEFLIYFQGNSAPDKSGLPSDRFSAERTGGSVSTLTIQRTQQEDSAVYLCASSPYGQVDTFGSGTRLTVV.